The clone carrying this T cell receptor beta chain was observed a handful of times. Clones were sequenced by immunoSEQ multiplex PCR, and TCRdb holds only the in-frame ones, with some missing. This table has 70,000 or so clones, about four fifths appearing once. This sample is drawn from a study of blood T cell repertoires in COVID-19. The source of this sequence is a man aged 60 to 75 with COVID-19, enrolled during active disease. The sample comprised peripheral blood.

Here the CDR3 DNA reads TGCGCCAGCAGTGAGACCCCACCCGGGTCGGGCACCGGGGAGCTGTTTTTT. As protein: CASSETPPGSGTGELFF. This chain connects TRBV10-1 to TRBJ2-2; D not resolved. CDR1 is WNHNN and CDR2 is SYGVQD in the germline V gene (reference sequence). Trimming removed 2 bases at V and 4 bases at J, with 17 bases between. The CDR3 is 17 residues long.